This TCR beta chain was sequenced in a study of shared clonotypes between healthy human individuals. The authors split each subset's genomic DNA evenly across several immunoSEQ plates. The data were produced by immunoSEQ multiplex PCR, yet TCRdb's version contains in-frame clones alone and is incomplete. This table has fewer than 550,000 clones, approximately 79% appearing once. Study-wide results and caveats: It was only blood that was sampled, and tissue repertoires likely differ.

Germline lookup yields CDR1 GTSNPN and CDR2 SVGIG (reference sequence). Trimming at V came to 0 bases and at J to 5 bases, leaving 3 bases not matched to a gene. The CDR3 is 14 residues long. Comment on this clone: The antigen remains undetermined.

Healthy and HIV-negative, the adult donors had no recent acute infections or vaccinations. Every one of the donors was a Caucasian adult that lived in Nashville, Tennessee. This TCR was sampled from a woman between 40 and 50 years old in good health. Some clones in this sample may be carry-over from other donors' samples. The sequencing sample was made of PBMCs. The chain uses TRBV30 and TRBJ1-5, with 8 bases that match TRBD1. CDR3 region: CAWSVSGGHQPQHF. The CDR3 DNA sequence: TGTGCCTGGAGTGTTTCAGGGGGCCATCAGCCCCAGCATTTT.